Below, 10 T cell receptor beta chains from the same sample are listed, as sequenced in a study of control samples from healthy donors and cancer patients (TCRdb year 2020). Libraries were made using the immunoSEQ multiplex PCR assay. TCRdb mirrors the immuneACCESS table, restricted to in-frame sequences. Some clones are absent from its copies; in checked studies, under half trace to an unresolved V gene, and the reason for the others is unknown. This sample gives approximately 170,000 clones in total; nearly 90% of them show up just once. The ten largest make up just over 1.4% of the sample. Material: blood. The receptors shown here come from a woman aged 50 to 65 in good health.

This rearrangement joins TRBV5-5 to TRBJ1-5; D not certain. The CDR3 extends over 13 amino acids. The V end was cut by 5 bases, the J end by 7 bases, with 13 bases between. In germline, CDR1 is SGHKS, CDR2 YYEKEE (reference sequence). The CDR3 is CASRTTLWQPQHF. The CDR3 region has the DNA TGTGCCAGCAGAACAACGTTGTGGCAGCCCCAGCATTTT.

There are many counts of this clone. The DNA of the CDR3 is TGCGCCAGCAGCTTAAATACAGGCGACAATTCACCCCTCCACTTT. Protein sequence: CASSLNTGDNSPLHF. The chain carries TRBV5-1 and TRBJ1-6, with D possibly matching TRBD1 (5 bases). Trimming cost V 2 bases and J 7 bases, with 13 bases left between them. The CDR3 length is 15 residues. From germline, CDR1 is SGHRS and CDR2 YFSETQ.

The V gene is TRBV29-1, the J gene TRBJ2-5, with 11 bases matching TRBD1. CDR1 and CDR2 (germline): SQVTM, ANQGSEA. The CDR3 has 13 residues. V lost 7 bases and J lost 1; bases outside the gene matches: 2. Here the CDR3 reads CSGGTGGQETQYF. The DNA for the CDR3 is TGCAGCGGTGGGACAGGGGGCCAAGAGACCCAGTACTTC.

This CDR3 reads CASSPRTGTYEQYF. In nucleotides, the CDR3 is TGTGCCAGCTCACCACGGACAGGAACCTACGAGCAGTACTTC. The chain joins TRBV18 to TRBJ2-7; 7 bases are shared with TRBD1. The germline V gene has CDR1 KGHSH and CDR2 LQKENI. CDR3 length: 14 amino acids. The ends lost 1 base at V and 2 bases at J; junction bases unmatched: 2.

This chain uses TRBV2 with TRBJ2-5; 7 bases are a match to TRBD1. In germline, CDR1 is SNHLY, CDR2 FYNNEI. V trimming: 8 bases; J trimming: 5 bases; junction bases outside the gene matches: 11. The CDR3 is 14 amino acids. The CDR3 nucleotides read TGTGCCAGCGTAGCTGACAGGGCCCGGGAGACCCAGTACTTC. Amino acids: CASVADRARETQYF.

The chain has TRBV6-5 and TRBJ2-7, with TRBD1 identical over 9 bases. The CDR3 consists of 16 residues. Germline loops: CDR1 MNHEY, CDR2 SVGAGI. The V gene end was trimmed by 0 bases and the J gene end by 6 bases; junction bases not matched to a gene: 9. CDR3 sequence reads: CASSYSVGTGGFEQYF. The CDR3 DNA is TGTGCCAGCAGTTACTCGGTTGGAACAGGGGGCTTCGAGCAGTACTTC.

The V and J genes are TRBV28 and TRBJ2-7; no reliable D call. The V and J ends lost 2 bases and 5 bases respectively, with 4 bases between them. CDR3 length: 11 residues. CDR1 is MDHEN and CDR2 is SYDVKM in the germline V gene. The CDR3 region has the DNA TGTGCCAGCAGTTTAGGGAACGAGCAGTACTTC. Translated: CASSLGNEQYF.

The genes are TRBV7-2 and TRBJ2-1, with D uncertain. This CDR3 contains 16 residues. The germline gives CDR1 SGHTA, CDR2 FQGNSA. Trimming pared 4 bases from V and 6 bases from J, leaving 19 bases between. This chain's CDR3 is CASSSAGGRHPNEQFF. CDR3 nucleotide sequence: TGTGCCAGCAGCTCGGCCGGCGGTCGCCACCCCAATGAGCAGTTCTTC.

V is TRBV29-1 and J is TRBJ1-1; TRBD1 aligns across 7 bases. The CDR3 loop spans 12 amino acids. CDR1 and CDR2 from the germline V gene are SQVTM and ANQGSEA. Germline trimming cut 5 bases from V and 5 bases from J; bases unmatched to any gene: 5. The CDR3 loop reads CSVSTGATEAFF. The CDR3 DNA is TGCAGCGTTAGTACAGGGGCGACTGAAGCTTTCTTT.

The chain carries TRBV5-4 and TRBJ2-5; TRBD2 matches at 7 bases. There are 14 residues in the CDR3. After removal of 0 bases from V and 4 bases from J, the junction contained 3 bases not matched to a gene. Germline V gene data show CDR1 as SGHNT and CDR2 as YYREEE (reference sequence). CDR3 region: CASSLGLAIETQYF. The CDR3 DNA reads as TGTGCCAGCAGCTTGGGACTAGCAATAGAGACCCAGTACTTC.